This T cell receptor beta chain was documented in a study of blood T cell repertoires in COVID-19. Study at large: Spain, Italy and the United States supplied samples that represented acute and convalescent COVID-19. The analysed material was cDNA or gDNA that came from T cells, B-cell-depleted T cells, or PBMCs.

Assay used: immunoSEQ multiplex PCR; TCRdb lists only in-frame clones, some missing. This sample has hundreds of thousands of clones, with about 87% found just once. CDR1 and CDR2 (germline): ENHRY, SYGVKD. The V gene end was trimmed by 8 bases and the J gene end by 5 bases; junction bases not matched to a gene: 6. This CDR3 is 14 amino acids long. This TCR was recovered from a human donor in a cohort sampled during active COVID-19. The rearrangement joins TRBV10-3 to TRBJ2-3, with 11 bases identical to TRBD2. Material: peripheral blood. CDR3 sequence reads: CAIQTSGIGDTQYF. In DNA, the CDR3 is TGTGCCATCCAGACTAGCGGGATAGGAGATACGCAGTATTTT.